This TCR beta chain was recovered during a study of monozygotic twins with cystic fibrosis. Clones were sequenced by immunoSEQ multiplex PCR, and TCRdb holds only the in-frame ones, with some missing. The table includes 15,000 or so clones, over 75% detected once. As to this clone: Antigen: not known.

After removal of 4 bases from V and 4 bases from J, the junction contained 1 base not matched to a gene. Germline-derived CDR1 and CDR2 are MNHEY and SMNVEV (reference sequence). The CDR3 length is 13 residues. Study-level results: Median Simpson clonality of approximately 0.01 suggested naive T cells predominated. V usage most resembled the co-twin in 13 of 16 pairs. Monozygotic CF twin pairs shared significantly more nucleotide-identical clonotypes than unrelated CF individuals did.

This chain links TRBV27 with TRBJ2-7; 10 bases are a match to TRBD2. Sequencing used blood. This TCR came from a boy younger than 18 with cystic fibrosis. CDR3 DNA: TGTGCCAGCAGTTGGACTAGCGGTTACGAGCAGTACTTC. This gives the protein CASSWTSGYEQYF.